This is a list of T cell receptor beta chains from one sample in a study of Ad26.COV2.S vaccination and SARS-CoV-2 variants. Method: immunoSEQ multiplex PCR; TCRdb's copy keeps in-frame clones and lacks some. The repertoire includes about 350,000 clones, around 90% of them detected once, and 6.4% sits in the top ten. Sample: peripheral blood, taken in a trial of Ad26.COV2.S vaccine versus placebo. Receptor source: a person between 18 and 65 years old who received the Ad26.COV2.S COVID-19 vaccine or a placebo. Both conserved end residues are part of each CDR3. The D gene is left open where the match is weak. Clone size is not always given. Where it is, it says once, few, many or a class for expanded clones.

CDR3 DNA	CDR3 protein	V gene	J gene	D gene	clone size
TGTGCCAGCAGTGCACAGGGGGGCGCGAACACCGGGGAGCTGTTTTTT	CASSAQGGANTGELFF	TRBV28	TRBJ2-2	TRBD1	-
TGTGCCTGGACCCCCACCGGCCTAGCGGGGGGGCGTGCGCAGTATTTT	CAWTPTGLAGGRAQYF	TRBV30	TRBJ2-3	TRBD2	once
TGTGCCAGCAGCTTCGGGGGAGGGACAGGGAGCGAGCAGTACTTC	CASSFGGGTGSEQYF	TRBV11-3	TRBJ2-7	TRBD1	-
TGTGCCAGCAGCTCCTGGACAGGGGGGAACACTGAAGCTTTCTTT	CASSSWTGGNTEAFF	TRBV7-2	TRBJ1-1	TRBD1	-
TGTGCCAGCAGTTTGAAGGGATACGAGCAGTACTTC	CASSLKGYEQYF	TRBV12-3/TRBV12-4	TRBJ2-7	-	-
TGTGCCAGCAGCTTGGTGGGGTCTTCGGCCAAAAACATTCAGTACTTC	CASSLVGSSAKNIQYF	TRBV5-6	TRBJ2-4	-	-
TGTGCCAGCAGCCAAGTTAGGGTATCTGGAAACACCATATATTTT	CASSQVRVSGNTIYF	TRBV14	TRBJ1-3	-	-
TGTGCCAGCAGCCCTACAGGGACTTCCTATGGCTACACCTTC	CASSPTGTSYGYTF	TRBV7-3	TRBJ1-2	-	many
TGTGCCAGCTCACCTGGGCAGTTGGAATCACCCCTCCACTTT	CASSPGQLESPLHF	TRBV18	TRBJ1-6	-	few
TGTGCCAGCCAGGACGGGGGATCAGTGAACACTGAAGCTTTCTTT	CASQDGGSVNTEAFF	TRBV19	TRBJ1-1	-	-
TGTGCCAGCAGCGCAAGGAAACCGGGACAGAGAAATGAAAAACTGTTTTTT	CASSARKPGQRNEKLFF	TRBV7-8	TRBJ1-4	TRBD1	-
TGCAGTGCTATTTCCGGGGTGTTCACCTTC	CSAISGVFTF	TRBV20-1	TRBJ1-2	-	-
TGCGCCAGCAGCTTGAGGGATTATGAGCAGTTCTTC	CASSLRDYEQFF	TRBV5-1	TRBJ2-1	-	-
TGTGCCAGTAACCCCGGTCTTTTCAATCAGCCCCAGCATTTT	CASNPGLFNQPQHF	TRBV19	TRBJ1-5	-	-
TGTGCCAGCAGCCAAGACATGACAGCCACCAACTTT	CASSQDMTATNF	TRBV3-1/TRBV3-2	TRBJ1-3	-	-
TGTGCCAGCAGCCCGGGACAGACGAATGAAAAACTGTTTTTT	CASSPGQTNEKLFF	TRBV7-3	TRBJ1-4	TRBD1	once
TGTGCCAGCTTCGTCCCGGGACAGGGGGCCAACGTCCTGACTTTC	CASFVPGQGANVLTF	TRBV2	TRBJ2-6	TRBD1	once
TGTGCCAGCGCTCCACTGGGCAGCGCTGACTACGAGCAGTACTTC	CASAPLGSADYEQYF	TRBV6-5	TRBJ2-7	-	-
TGCGCCAGCAGCCCCCAGGGGGTCTCCTCCTACAATGAGCAGTTCTTC	CASSPQGVSSYNEQFF	TRBV5-1	TRBJ2-1	TRBD1	-
TGTGCCAGCAGTCGTTCAGGGCGGGGGGGAAAACTGTTTTTT	CASSRSGRGGKLFF	TRBV27	TRBJ1-4	-	-
TGTGCCAGCAGTAATAAACAGGGGAGCTCTGGAAACACCATATATTTT	CASSNKQGSSGNTIYF	TRBV5-4	TRBJ1-3	TRBD1	-
TGTGCCAGCAGCCAAGATCTGTCCAGCGGGGGGGCCAGAGATACGCAGTATTTT	CASSQDLSSGGARDTQYF	TRBV3-1/TRBV3-2	TRBJ2-3	TRBD2	-
TGTGCCAGCAGTAGCGGGACAGGGGGTAGCACCGGGGAGCTGTTTTTT	CASSSGTGGSTGELFF	TRBV27	TRBJ2-2	TRBD1	-
TGTGCCAGCAGTTTAGCGGGGACAGGTCAGGGTCAGCCCCAGCATTTT	CASSLAGTGQGQPQHF	TRBV28	TRBJ1-5	TRBD1	many